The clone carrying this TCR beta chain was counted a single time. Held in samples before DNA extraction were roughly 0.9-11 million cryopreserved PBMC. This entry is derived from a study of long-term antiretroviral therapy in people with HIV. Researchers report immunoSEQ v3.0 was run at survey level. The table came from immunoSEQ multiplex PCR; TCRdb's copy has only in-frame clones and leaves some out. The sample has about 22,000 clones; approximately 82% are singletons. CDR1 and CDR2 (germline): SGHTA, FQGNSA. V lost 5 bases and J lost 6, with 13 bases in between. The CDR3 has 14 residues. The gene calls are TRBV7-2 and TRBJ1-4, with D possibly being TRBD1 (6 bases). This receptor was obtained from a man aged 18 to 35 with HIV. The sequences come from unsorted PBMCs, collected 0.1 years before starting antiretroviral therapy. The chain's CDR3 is CASSRTGLYEKLFF. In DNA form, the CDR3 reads TGTGCCAGCAGCCGTACAGGGTTGTATGAAAAACTGTTTTTT.